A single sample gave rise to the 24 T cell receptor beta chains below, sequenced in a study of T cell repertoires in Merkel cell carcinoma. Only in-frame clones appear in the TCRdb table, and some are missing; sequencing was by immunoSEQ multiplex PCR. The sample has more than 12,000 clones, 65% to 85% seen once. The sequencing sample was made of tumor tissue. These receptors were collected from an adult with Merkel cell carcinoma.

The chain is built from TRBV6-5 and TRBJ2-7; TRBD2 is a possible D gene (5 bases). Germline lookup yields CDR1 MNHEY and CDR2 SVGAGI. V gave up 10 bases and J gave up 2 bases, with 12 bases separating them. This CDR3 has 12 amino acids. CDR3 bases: TGTGCCACCTCTAGCAGCCCCTACGAGCAGTACTTC. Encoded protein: CATSSSPYEQYF.

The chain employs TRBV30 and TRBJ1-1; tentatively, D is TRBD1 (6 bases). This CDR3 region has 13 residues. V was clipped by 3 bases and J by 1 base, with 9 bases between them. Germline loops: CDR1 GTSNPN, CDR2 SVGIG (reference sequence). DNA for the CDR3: TGTGCCTGGAGGCCAGGGGAGAACACTGAAGCTTTCTTT. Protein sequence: CAWRPGENTEAFF. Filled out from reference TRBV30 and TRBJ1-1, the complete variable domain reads SQTIHQWPATLVQPVGSPLSLECTVEGTSNPNLYWYRQAAGRGLQLLFYSVGIGQISSEVPQNLSASRPQDRQFILSSKKLLLSDSGFYLCAWRPGENTEAFFGQGTRLTVV.

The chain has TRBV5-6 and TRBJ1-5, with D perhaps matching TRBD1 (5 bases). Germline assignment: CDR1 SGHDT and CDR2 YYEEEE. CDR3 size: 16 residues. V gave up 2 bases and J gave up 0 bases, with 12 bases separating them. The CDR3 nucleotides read TGTGCCAGCAGCTTCGGGGGTCCTTATAGCAATCAGCCCCAGCATTTT. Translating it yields CASSFGGPYSNQPQHF.

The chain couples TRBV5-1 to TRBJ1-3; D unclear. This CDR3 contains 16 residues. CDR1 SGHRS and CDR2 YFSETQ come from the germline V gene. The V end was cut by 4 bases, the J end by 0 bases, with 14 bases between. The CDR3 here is CASSPRTVYSGNTIYF. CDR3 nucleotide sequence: TGCGCCAGCAGCCCGCGGACGGTTTACTCTGGAAACACCATATATTTT.

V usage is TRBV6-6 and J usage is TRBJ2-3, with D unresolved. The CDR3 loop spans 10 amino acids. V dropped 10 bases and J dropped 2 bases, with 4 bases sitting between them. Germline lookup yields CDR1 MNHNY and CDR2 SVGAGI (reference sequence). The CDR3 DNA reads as TGTGCCACTTTCACAGATACGCAGTATTTT. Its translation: CATFTDTQYF.

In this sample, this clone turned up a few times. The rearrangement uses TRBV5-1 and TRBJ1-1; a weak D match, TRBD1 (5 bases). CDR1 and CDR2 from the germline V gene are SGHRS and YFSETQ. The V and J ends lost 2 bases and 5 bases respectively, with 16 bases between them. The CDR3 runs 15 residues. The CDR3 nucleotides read TGCGCCAGCAGCTTCTCCCCCGGGGCGGTAACTGAAGCTTTCTTT. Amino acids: CASSFSPGAVTEAFF.

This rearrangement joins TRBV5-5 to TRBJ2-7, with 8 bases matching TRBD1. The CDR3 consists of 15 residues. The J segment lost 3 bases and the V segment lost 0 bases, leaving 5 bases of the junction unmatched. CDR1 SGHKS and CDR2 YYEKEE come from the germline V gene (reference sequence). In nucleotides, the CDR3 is TGTGCCAGCAGCTTGGAGGGACAGGACTACTACGAGCAGTACTTC. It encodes CASSLEGQDYYEQYF.

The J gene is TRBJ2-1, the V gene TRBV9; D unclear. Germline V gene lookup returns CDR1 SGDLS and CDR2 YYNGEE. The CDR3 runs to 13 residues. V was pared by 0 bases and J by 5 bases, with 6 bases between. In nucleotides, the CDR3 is TGTGCCAGCAGCGTAGCACCCCACAATGAGCAGTTCTTC. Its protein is CASSVAPHNEQFF.

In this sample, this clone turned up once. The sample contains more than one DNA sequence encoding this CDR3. The CDR3 DNA reads TGCGCCAGCAGCCGGACGGAGCCTAATTCACCCCTCCACTTT. This codes for CASSRTEPNSPLHF. This chain uses TRBV5-1 with TRBJ1-6; D is unclear. The germline V and J ends were trimmed by 4 bases and 6 bases, with 11 bases remaining between them. The CDR3 runs to 14 residues. CDR1 and CDR2 from the germline V gene are SGHRS and YFSETQ.

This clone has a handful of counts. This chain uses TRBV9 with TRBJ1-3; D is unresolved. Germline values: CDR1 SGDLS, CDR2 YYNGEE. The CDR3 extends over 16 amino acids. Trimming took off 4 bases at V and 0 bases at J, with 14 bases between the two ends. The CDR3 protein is CASSPDGTSSGNTIYF. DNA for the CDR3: TGTGCCAGCAGCCCAGACGGCACGAGCTCTGGAAACACCATATATTTT. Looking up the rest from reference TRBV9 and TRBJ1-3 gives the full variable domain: DSGVTQTPKHLITATGQRVTLRCSPRSGDLSVYWYQQSLDQGLQFLIQYYNGEERAKGNILERFSAQQFPDLHSELNLSSLELGDSALYFCASSPDGTSSGNTIYFGEGSWLTVV.

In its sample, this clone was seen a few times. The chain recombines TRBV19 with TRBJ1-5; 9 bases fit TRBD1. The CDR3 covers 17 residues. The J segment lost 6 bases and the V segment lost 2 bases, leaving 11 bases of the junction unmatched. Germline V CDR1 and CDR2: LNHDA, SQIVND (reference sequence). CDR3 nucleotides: TGTGCCAGTAGTATACAGGGACAGGGTGTGTCATTTCAGCCCCAGCATTTT. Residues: CASSIQGQGVSFQPQHF. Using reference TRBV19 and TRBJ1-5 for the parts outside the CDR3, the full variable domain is DGGITQSPKYLFRKEGQNVTLSCEQNLNHDAMYWYRQDPGQGLRLIYYSQIVNDFQKGDIAEGYSVSREKKESFPLTVTSAQKNPTAFYLCASSIQGQGVSFQPQHFGDGTRLSIL.

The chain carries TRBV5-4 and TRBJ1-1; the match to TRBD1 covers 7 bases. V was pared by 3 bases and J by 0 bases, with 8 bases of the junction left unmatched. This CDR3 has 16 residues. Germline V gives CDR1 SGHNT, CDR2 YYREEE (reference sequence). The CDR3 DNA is TGTGCCAGCAGCTCGGGACAGCAAAACATGAACACTGAAGCTTTCTTT. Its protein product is CASSSGQQNMNTEAFF.

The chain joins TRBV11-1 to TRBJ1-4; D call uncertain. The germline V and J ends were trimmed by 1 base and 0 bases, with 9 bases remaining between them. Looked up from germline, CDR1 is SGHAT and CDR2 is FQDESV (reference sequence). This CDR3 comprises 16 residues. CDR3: CASSLEGTSTNEKLFF. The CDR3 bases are TGTGCCAGCAGCTTAGAGGGAACCTCAACTAATGAAAAACTGTTTTTT. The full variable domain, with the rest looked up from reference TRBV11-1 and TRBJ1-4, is EAEVAQSPRYKITEKSQAVAFWCDPISGHATLYWYRQILGQGPELLVQFQDESVVDDSQLPKDRFSAERLKGVDSTLKIQPAELGDSAMYLCASSLEGTSTNEKLFFGSGTQLSVL.

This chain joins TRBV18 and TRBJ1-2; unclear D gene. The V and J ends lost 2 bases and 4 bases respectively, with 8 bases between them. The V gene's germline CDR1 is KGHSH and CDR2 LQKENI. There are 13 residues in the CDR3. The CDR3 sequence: CASSPGLVYGYTF. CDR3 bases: TGTGCCAGCTCACCAGGGTTGGTCTATGGCTACACCTTC.

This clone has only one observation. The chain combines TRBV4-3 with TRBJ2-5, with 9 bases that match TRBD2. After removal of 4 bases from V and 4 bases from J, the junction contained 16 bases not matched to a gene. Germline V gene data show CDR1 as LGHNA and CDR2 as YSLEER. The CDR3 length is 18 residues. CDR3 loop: CASSLTTPGGGAGETQYF. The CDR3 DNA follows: TGCGCCAGCAGCCTCACCACCCCCGGCGGGGGGGCTGGAGAGACCCAGTACTTC.

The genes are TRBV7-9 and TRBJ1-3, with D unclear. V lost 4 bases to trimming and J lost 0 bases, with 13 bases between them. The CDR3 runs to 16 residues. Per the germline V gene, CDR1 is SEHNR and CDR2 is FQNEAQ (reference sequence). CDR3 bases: TGTGCCAGCAGCTACCTACTTGCGACCTCTGGAAACACCATATATTTT. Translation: CASSYLLATSGNTIYF.

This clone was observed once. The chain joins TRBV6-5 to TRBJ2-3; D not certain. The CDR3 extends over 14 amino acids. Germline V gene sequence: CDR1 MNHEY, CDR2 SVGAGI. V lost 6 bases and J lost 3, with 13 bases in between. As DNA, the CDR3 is TGTGCCAGCAGGAGAGCCACCGGAACAGATACGCAGTATTTT. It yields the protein CASRRATGTDTQYF.

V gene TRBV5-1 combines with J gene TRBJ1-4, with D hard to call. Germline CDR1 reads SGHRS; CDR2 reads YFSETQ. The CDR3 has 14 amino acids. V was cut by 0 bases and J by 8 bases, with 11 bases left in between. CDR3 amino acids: CASSLGVGSEKLFF. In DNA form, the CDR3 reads TGCGCCAGCAGCTTGGGAGTGGGGAGCGAAAAACTGTTTTTT.

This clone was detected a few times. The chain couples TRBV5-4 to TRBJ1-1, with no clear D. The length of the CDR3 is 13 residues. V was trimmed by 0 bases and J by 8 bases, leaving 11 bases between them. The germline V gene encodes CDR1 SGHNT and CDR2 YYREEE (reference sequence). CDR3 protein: CASSLGGLGEAFF. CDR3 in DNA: TGTGCCAGCAGCTTGGGCGGCCTGGGGGAAGCTTTCTTT.

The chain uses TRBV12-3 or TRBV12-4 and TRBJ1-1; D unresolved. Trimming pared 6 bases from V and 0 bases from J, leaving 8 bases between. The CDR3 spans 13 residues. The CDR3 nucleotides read TGTGCCAGCAGCCGTGTCATGAACACTGAAGCTTTCTTT. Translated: CASSRVMNTEAFF.

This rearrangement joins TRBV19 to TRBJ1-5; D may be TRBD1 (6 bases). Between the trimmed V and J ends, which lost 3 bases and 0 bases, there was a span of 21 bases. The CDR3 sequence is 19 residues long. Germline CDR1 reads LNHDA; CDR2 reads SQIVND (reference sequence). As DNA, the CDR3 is TGTGCCAGTAGTATGTCTGTGTGGCTTCGGACAGATAGCAATCAGCCCCAGCATTTT. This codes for CASSMSVWLRTDSNQPQHF.

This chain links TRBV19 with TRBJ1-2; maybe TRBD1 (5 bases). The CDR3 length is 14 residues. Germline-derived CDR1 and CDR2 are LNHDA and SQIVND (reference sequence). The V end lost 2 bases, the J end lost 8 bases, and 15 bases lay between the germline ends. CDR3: CASSIRTPGGGYTF. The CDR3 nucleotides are TGTGCCAGTAGTATACGGACACCCGGAGGGGGCTACACCTTC.

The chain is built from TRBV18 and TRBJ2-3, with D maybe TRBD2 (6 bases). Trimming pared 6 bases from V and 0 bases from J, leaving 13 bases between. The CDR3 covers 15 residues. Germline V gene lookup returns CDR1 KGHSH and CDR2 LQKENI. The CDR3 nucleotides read TGTGCCAGCTCCCTGTGGGGGACTAGCACAGATACGCAGTATTTT. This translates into CASSLWGTSTDTQYF.

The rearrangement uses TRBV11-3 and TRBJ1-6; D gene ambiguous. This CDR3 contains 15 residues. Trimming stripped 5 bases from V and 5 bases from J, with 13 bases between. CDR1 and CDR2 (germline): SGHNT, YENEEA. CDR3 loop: CASSIGATDNSPLHF. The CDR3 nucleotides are TGTGCCAGCAGCATAGGAGCGACCGATAATTCACCCCTCCACTTT.